A selection of T cell receptor beta chains follows, all from one sample in a study of cytotoxic CD8 clonotypes in ibrutinib-treated CLL. Sequencing was performed with immunoSEQ multiplex PCR; in TCRdb, only in-frame clones are kept and a portion is missing. The sample consists of about 140,000 clones, around 81% of them appearing once. Source: PBMCs, taken after 36 months of ibrutinib treatment. The receptors were sampled from a human donor with chronic lymphocytic leukemia. Each CDR3 is given with its conserved first and last residue. Each record gives: D gene, clone size, J gene, V gene, CDR3 protein, CDR3 DNA. The D gene is left open where the match is weak. Where a row states a size, it is once, few, many or the class of an expanded clone; other rows omit it.

d_gene: TRBD1
abundance: .
j_gene: TRBJ1-1
v_gene: TRBV18
CDR3aa: CASSPPGQMDAEAFF
CDR3nt: TGTGCCAGCTCACCGCCGGGACAGATGGACGCTGAAGCTTTCTTT

d_gene: TRBD2
abundance: once
j_gene: TRBJ2-7
v_gene: TRBV5-1
CDR3aa: CASSSTSTRYEQYF
CDR3nt: TGCGCCAGCAGCTCGACTAGCACTCGGTACGAGCAGTACTTC

d_gene: .
abundance: .
j_gene: TRBJ2-1
v_gene: TRBV5-6
CDR3aa: CASSSAGTGEQFF
CDR3nt: TGTGCCAGCAGTTCAGCCGGGACGGGGGAGCAGTTCTTC

d_gene: TRBD1
abundance: .
j_gene: TRBJ2-1
v_gene: TRBV19
CDR3aa: CASSIDGTGGYNEQFF
CDR3nt: TGTGCCAGTAGTATAGATGGGACAGGGGGCTACAATGAGCAGTTCTTC

d_gene: .
abundance: .
j_gene: TRBJ1-2
v_gene: TRBV9
CDR3aa: CASSIRGSYGYTF
CDR3nt: TGTGCCAGCAGCATAAGGGGGTCTTATGGCTACACCTTC

d_gene: .
abundance: .
j_gene: TRBJ2-1
v_gene: TRBV11-3
CDR3aa: CASSLHQGSYNEQFF
CDR3nt: TGTGCCAGCAGCTTACATCAGGGTTCCTACAATGAGCAGTTCTTC

d_gene: TRBD1
abundance: .
j_gene: TRBJ2-3
v_gene: TRBV5-1
CDR3aa: CASTMDRGTDTQYF
CDR3nt: TGCGCCAGCACAATGGACAGGGGCACAGATACGCAGTATTTT

d_gene: .
abundance: .
j_gene: TRBJ1-5
v_gene: TRBV15
CDR3aa: CATSAGQYNYQPQHF
CDR3nt: TGTGCCACCAGCGCGGGACAATATAATTATCAGCCCCAGCATTTT

d_gene: TRBD2
abundance: .
j_gene: TRBJ2-7
v_gene: TRBV5-4
CDR3aa: CASSTLTSGRGVEQYF
CDR3nt: TGTGCCAGCAGCACACTCACTAGCGGGAGAGGGGTTGAGCAGTACTTC

d_gene: .
abundance: .
j_gene: TRBJ2-7
v_gene: TRBV11-2
CDR3aa: CASSLDSGEQYF
CDR3nt: TGTGCCAGCAGCTTAGATTCTGGGGAGCAGTACTTC

d_gene: .
abundance: few
j_gene: TRBJ1-2
v_gene: TRBV2
CDR3aa: CASTYSYYGYTF
CDR3nt: TGTGCCAGCACTTACAGTTACTATGGCTACACCTTC

d_gene: TRBD1
abundance: .
j_gene: TRBJ2-5
v_gene: TRBV29-1
CDR3aa: CSTSAQGQETQYF
CDR3nt: TGCAGTACCTCGGCACAGGGGCAAGAGACCCAGTACTTC

d_gene: .
abundance: .
j_gene: TRBJ1-1
v_gene: TRBV14
CDR3aa: CASSHGPRVGAFF
CDR3nt: TGTGCCAGCAGCCACGGCCCCAGGGTAGGAGCTTTCTTT

d_gene: .
abundance: .
j_gene: TRBJ1-2
v_gene: TRBV11-2
CDR3aa: CASSLDLSTNYGYTF
CDR3nt: TGTGCCAGCAGCTTAGATTTGTCGACTAACTATGGCTACACCTTC

d_gene: TRBD2
abundance: .
j_gene: TRBJ2-4
v_gene: TRBV29-1
CDR3aa: CSAHRGEGGIQYF
CDR3nt: TGCAGCGCGCACCGCGGGGAGGGCGGGATTCAGTACTTC

d_gene: TRBD1
abundance: .
j_gene: TRBJ1-1
v_gene: TRBV6-4
CDR3aa: CASSDGTGGTEAFF
CDR3nt: TGTGCCAGCAGTGACGGGACAGGGGGCACTGAAGCTTTCTTT

d_gene: .
abundance: .
j_gene: TRBJ2-7
v_gene: TRBV9
CDR3aa: CASSVGWDHEQYF
CDR3nt: TGTGCCAGCAGCGTAGGGTGGGACCACGAGCAGTACTTC

d_gene: .
abundance: .
j_gene: TRBJ2-7
v_gene: TRBV5-1
CDR3aa: CASSTGHPQVEQYF
CDR3nt: TGCGCCAGCAGCACAGGCCACCCCCAGGTCGAGCAGTACTTC

d_gene: TRBD1
abundance: .
j_gene: TRBJ2-7
v_gene: TRBV13
CDR3aa: CASSFSGTATYEQYF
CDR3nt: TGTGCCAGCAGCTTTTCCGGGACAGCCACCTACGAGCAGTACTTC

d_gene: TRBD1
abundance: many
j_gene: TRBJ1-1
v_gene: TRBV28
CDR3aa: CASSLGGQGATEAFF
CDR3nt: TGTGCCAGCAGTTTGGGGGGACAGGGGGCTACTGAAGCTTTCTTT

d_gene: TRBD2
abundance: .
j_gene: TRBJ2-1
v_gene: TRBV7-3
CDR3aa: CASSQGLAGEVEQFF
CDR3nt: TGTGCCAGCAGCCAGGGACTAGCGGGAGAGGTTGAGCAGTTCTTC

d_gene: .
abundance: .
j_gene: TRBJ1-1
v_gene: TRBV9
CDR3aa: CASSGREAEAFF
CDR3nt: TGTGCCAGCAGCGGCAGGGAAGCTGAAGCTTTCTTT

d_gene: .
abundance: few
j_gene: TRBJ1-6
v_gene: TRBV28
CDR3aa: CASSHQIYNSPLHF
CDR3nt: TGTGCCAGCAGCCACCAGATCTATAATTCACCCCTCCACTTT

d_gene: TRBD1
abundance: .
j_gene: TRBJ1-2
v_gene: TRBV5-1
CDR3aa: CASSLHPGQGNYGYTF
CDR3nt: TGCGCCAGCAGCCTGCATCCGGGACAGGGAAACTATGGCTACACCTTC

d_gene: .
abundance: .
j_gene: TRBJ2-1
v_gene: TRBV13
CDR3aa: CASSLRNSGNEQFF
CDR3nt: TGTGCCAGCAGCTTGCGAAATTCCGGCAATGAGCAGTTCTTC

d_gene: .
abundance: .
j_gene: TRBJ2-3
v_gene: TRBV28
CDR3aa: CASGRSASTDTQYF
CDR3nt: TGTGCCAGCGGGCGATCTGCTAGCACAGATACGCAGTATTTT

d_gene: .
abundance: .
j_gene: TRBJ1-1
v_gene: TRBV6-5
CDR3aa: CASSYSKGFPEAFF
CDR3nt: TGTGCCAGCAGTTACTCTAAGGGATTCCCGGAAGCTTTCTTT

d_gene: .
abundance: .
j_gene: TRBJ2-7
v_gene: TRBV5-1
CDR3aa: CASSLATISYEQYF
CDR3nt: TGCGCCAGCAGCTTGGCTACCATATCCTACGAGCAGTACTTC

d_gene: .
abundance: few
j_gene: TRBJ1-6
v_gene: TRBV2
CDR3aa: CASREGVGSPLHF
CDR3nt: TGTGCCAGCCGTGAGGGGGTAGGTTCACCCCTCCACTTT

d_gene: .
abundance: .
j_gene: TRBJ2-2
v_gene: TRBV5-1
CDR3aa: CASSLGIYRSYPRGTGELFF
CDR3nt: TGCGCCAGCAGCTTGGGAATCTACAGGTCCTACCCGCGAGGCACCGGGGAGCTGTTTTTT